This T cell receptor beta chain was recovered during a study of cytomegalovirus exposure and HLA in healthy donors. Comment on this clone: Its antigen is still unknown.

Findings and caveats of the study: A highly shared variant cluster was judged a likely technical artifact. It was shown in a later analysis that HLA-associated TCR beta chains were more clonally expanded than other, equally common chains.

Researchers ran the PCR with 60 Vbeta and 13 Jbeta primers. Repertoires were generated with immunoSEQ multiplex PCR, while TCRdb's copy carries only in-frame clones and drops some. Here the sample spans under 90,000 clones, about 75% being singletons. The CDR3 contains 16 residues. The germline V gene has CDR1 WNHNN and CDR2 SYGVQD (reference sequence). The ends lost 2 bases at V and 1 base at J; junction bases unmatched: 6. The material sequenced was PBMCs. This receptor was obtained from a man aged 40-49 years in good health and CMV-seronegative. The chain recombines TRBV10-1 with TRBJ2-3, with 7 bases lining up with TRBD2. CDR3 bases: TGCGCCAGCAGTGAGACCAGGGACTACCGCACAGATACGCAGTATTTT. Translated: CASSETRDYRTDTQYF.